One sample yielded the 24 T cell receptor beta chains listed below, sequenced in a study of blood T cell repertoires in COVID-19. Generated by immunoSEQ multiplex PCR, the TCRdb table keeps only in-frame clones and is missing some. The sample includes over 250,000 clones, approximately 90% of them seen just once. Sequencing was carried out using PBMCs or T cells enriched from blood (not recorded which). Receptor source: a woman in her twenties or thirties who had recovered from COVID-19.

The chain joins TRBV6-5 to TRBJ1-1; TRBD1 is a possible D gene (5 bases). Trimming stripped 2 bases from V and 12 bases from J, with 13 bases between. Germline V gene lookup returns CDR1 MNHEY and CDR2 SVGAGI. This CDR3 is 12 amino acids long. This CDR3 reads CASSYGAGRTFF. DNA for the CDR3: TGTGCCAGCAGTTACGGAGCAGGGAGGACTTTCTTT.

This chain uses TRBV4-3 with TRBJ1-4; 8 positions agree with TRBD1. V gave up 4 bases and J gave up 5 bases; unmatched junction bases: 0. The germline V gene has CDR1 LGHNA and CDR2 YSLEER. The CDR3 runs 13 residues. Here the CDR3 DNA reads TGCGCCAGCAGCCGGGACAGGAATGAAAAACTGTTTTTT. It codes for CASSRDRNEKLFF.

The gene calls are TRBV5-1 and TRBJ1-6; TRBD1 is a possible D gene (6 bases). Trimming pared 0 bases from V and 9 bases from J, leaving 13 bases between. CDR3 length: 15 amino acids. CDR1 and CDR2 (germline): SGHRS, YFSETQ. CDR3 loop: CASSLAAGDVSPLHF. CDR3 DNA sequence: TGCGCCAGCAGCTTGGCGGCAGGGGACGTTTCACCCCTCCACTTT.

Concerning this clone itself: Other DNA sequences in the same sample also yield this CDR3. V and J are TRBV7-2 and TRBJ2-1, with 14 bases lining up with TRBD2. The V and J ends lost 5 bases and 7 bases, in that order; junction bases with no gene match: 4. From germline, CDR1 is SGHTA and CDR2 FQGNSA. The CDR3 totals 15 residues. The CDR3 bases are TGTGCCAGCAGCACTCGGACTAGCGGGAGGAATGAGCAGTTCTTC. Protein product: CASSTRTSGRNEQFF.

In its sample, this clone was seen once. V and J are TRBV25-1 and TRBJ2-5; 8 bases fit TRBD1. Germline CDR1 is MGHDK and CDR2 is SYGVNS. The CDR3 covers 15 residues. V shed 6 bases, J shed 3 bases, and the junction held 9 bases outside the gene matches. Written as DNA, the CDR3 is TGTGCCAGCAGAAACGCCGGGACAGGCAAAGAGACCCAGTACTTC. It is translated as CASRNAGTGKETQYF.

CDR3 in amino acids: CASKGFPGQGSYEQYF. As DNA, the CDR3 is TGTGCCAGCAAGGGGTTTCCGGGACAGGGCTCCTACGAGCAGTACTTC. This chain joins TRBV28 and TRBJ2-7; 9 nucleotides agree with TRBD1. The CDR3 is 16 residues long. Per the germline V gene, CDR1 is MDHEN and CDR2 is SYDVKM. Unmatched junction bases numbered 10, after V lost 7 bases and J lost 0 bases. Drawing the rest from reference TRBV28 and TRBJ2-7, the complete variable domain is DVKVTQSSRYLVKRTGEKVFLECVQDMDHENMFWYRQDPGLGLRLIYFSYDVKMKEKGDIPEGYSVSREKKERFSLILESASTNQTSMYLCASKGFPGQGSYEQYFGPGTRLTVT.

The chain joins TRBV3-1 (or the pseudogene TRBV3-2) to TRBJ2-5; 10 positions agree with TRBD2. CDR1 LGHDT and CDR2 YNNKEL come from the germline V gene (reference sequence). CDR3 size: 21 residues. With V trimmed by 0 bases and J by 4 bases, 20 bases remained unmatched. This chain's CDR3 is CASSQDVRETSGTGTGETQYF. In DNA form, the CDR3 reads TGTGCCAGCAGCCAAGATGTTAGGGAAACTAGCGGGACGGGGACGGGAGAGACCCAGTACTTC.

This clone was observed a single time. This chain uses TRBV28 with TRBJ2-3, with 15 bases lining up with TRBD2. With 5 bases clipped from V and 2 bases from J, the junction kept 2 bases outside the gene matches. Germline V CDR1 and CDR2: MDHEN, SYDVKM. The CDR3 spans 16 residues. In DNA form, the CDR3 reads TGTGCCAGCAGTGGACTAGCGGGAGGGTTCACAGATACGCAGTATTTT. Protein product: CASSGLAGGFTDTQYF. The entire variable domain, with the rest obtained from reference TRBV28 and TRBJ2-3, is as follows: DVKVTQSSRYLVKRTGEKVFLECVQDMDHENMFWYRQDPGLGLRLIYFSYDVKMKEKGDIPEGYSVSREKKERFSLILESASTNQTSMYLCASSGLAGGFTDTQYFGPGTRLTVL.

The J gene is TRBJ2-5, the V gene TRBV29-1; D uncertain. Germline V gene data show CDR1 as SQVTM and CDR2 as ANQGSEA. Trimming removed 1 base from V and 1 base from J, with 7 bases in between. The CDR3 length is 13 residues. This chain's CDR3 is CSVEVIVQETQYF. The CDR3 DNA reads as TGCAGCGTTGAAGTAATTGTCCAAGAGACCCAGTACTTC.

The J gene is TRBJ1-2, the V gene TRBV7-9; D ambiguous. CDR1 is SEHNR, CDR2 FQNEAQ, per germline (reference sequence). This CDR3 contains 14 residues. The V end lost 5 bases, the J end lost 2 bases, and 12 bases lay between the germline ends. CDR3 in amino acids: CASSPPTVNYGYTF. In DNA, the CDR3 is TGTGCCAGCAGCCCGCCGACTGTGAACTATGGCTACACCTTC. Looking up the rest from reference TRBV7-9 and TRBJ1-2 gives the full variable domain: DTGVSQNPRHKITKRGQNVTFRCDPISEHNRLYWYRQTLGQGPEFLTYFQNEAQLEKSRLLSDRFSAERPKGSFSTLEIQRTEQGDSAMYLCASSPPTVNYGYTFGSGTRLTVV.

This chain uses TRBV2 with TRBJ2-1; 11 positions agree with TRBD2. CDR3 length: 16 amino acids. After removal of 6 bases from V and 1 base from J, the junction contained 5 bases not matched to a gene. Germline V lookup: CDR1 SNHLY, CDR2 FYNNEI. The CDR3 reads CASRKGLAESYNEQFF. In DNA, the CDR3 is TGTGCCAGCAGAAAGGGACTAGCGGAGTCCTACAATGAGCAGTTCTTC.

V usage is TRBV19 and J usage is TRBJ1-5, with TRBD1 matching 9 bases. J was trimmed by 0 bases and V by 5 bases; bases with no gene match: 5. Germline V lookup: CDR1 LNHDA, CDR2 SQIVND (reference sequence). This CDR3 is built from 16 residues. CDR3 sequence (DNA): TGTGCCAGTAGTCCACGGACAGGGGTTAGCAATCAGCCCCAGCATTTT. Translated, it gives CASSPRTGVSNQPQHF.

DNA for the CDR3: TGTGCCAGTAGTACCCAGACAGCGAACTCTGGAAACACCATATATTTT. Translation gives CASSTQTANSGNTIYF. The chain is built from TRBV19 and TRBJ1-3; tentative D call: TRBD1 (5 bases). Germline V lookup: CDR1 LNHDA, CDR2 SQIVND (reference sequence). Trimming pared 4 bases from V and 0 bases from J, leaving 13 bases between. The CDR3 runs to 16 residues.

The chain has TRBV5-1 and TRBJ1-1; 7 nucleotides align to TRBD1. The J segment lost 2 bases and the V segment lost 4 bases, leaving 8 bases of the junction unmatched. The CDR3 runs to 15 residues. Germline lookup yields CDR1 SGHRS and CDR2 YFSETQ. CDR3 bases: TGCGCCAGCAGCCCCTTCGCAGGGGGAAACACTGAAGCTTTCTTT. Amino acid sequence: CASSPFAGGNTEAFF.

The CDR3 sequence: CASSIDSPSYNEQFF. The CDR3 DNA follows: TGTGCCAGCAGTATCGACAGCCCTTCCTACAATGAGCAGTTCTTC. The chain joins TRBV9 to TRBJ2-1; D perhaps matches TRBD1 (5 bases). This CDR3 spans 15 amino acids. Trimming stripped 5 bases from V and 1 base from J, with 13 bases between. CDR1 is SGDLS, CDR2 YYNGEE, per germline.

The rearrangement links TRBV24-1 to TRBJ2-1; 10 positions match TRBD1. The CDR3 length is 15 residues. The V and J ends lost 4 bases and 5 bases, in that order; junction bases with no gene match: 4. Germline CDR1 is KGHDR and CDR2 is SFDVKD. In DNA, the CDR3 is TGTGCCACCAGTGAATTAGGGACAGGGGACAATGAGCAGTTCTTC. It codes for CATSELGTGDNEQFF.

The rearrangement links TRBV4-3 to TRBJ1-2, with 7 bases identical to TRBD1. In germline, CDR1 is LGHNA, CDR2 YSLEER. The CDR3 extends over 15 amino acids. Unmatched junction bases numbered 6, after V lost 5 bases and J lost 0 bases. The CDR3 region is CASSEGASANYGYTF. The CDR3 DNA reads as TGCGCCAGCAGCGAGGGGGCATCAGCTAACTATGGCTACACCTTC.

The CDR3 DNA is TGTGCCAGCAGTAACCCGGGACAGGCTGCGGATACGCAGTATTTT. This sequence encodes CASSNPGQAADTQYF. This rearrangement joins TRBV9 to TRBJ2-3; 8 bases align to TRBD1. CDR3 length: 15 amino acids. Germline-derived CDR1 and CDR2 are SGDLS and YYNGEE. With 5 bases clipped from V and 6 bases from J, the junction kept 11 bases outside the gene matches.

The rearrangement joins TRBV6-2 or TRBV6-3 to TRBJ2-2; 9 bases line up with TRBD2. Germline values: CDR1 MNHEY, CDR2 SVGEGT. CDR3 length equals 16 residues. V lost 7 bases to trimming and J lost 7 bases; unmatched junction nucleotides: 13. For the CDR3, the DNA is TGTGCCAGCACCCCCCGGGGCGGGAGGGCCGGCGGGGAGCTGTTTTTT. It is translated as CASTPRGGRAGGELFF.

This rearrangement joins TRBV25-1 to TRBJ2-1; 7 positions agree with TRBD1. This CDR3 contains 16 residues. J lost 1 base, V lost 4 bases, and 7 bases had no gene match. Germline CDR1 reads MGHDK; CDR2 reads SYGVNS. This chain's CDR3 is CASSGGGVQSYNEQFF. CDR3 in DNA: TGTGCCAGCAGTGGAGGGGGCGTCCAATCCTACAATGAGCAGTTCTTC.

This chain uses TRBV7-2 with TRBJ2-7, with 11 bases matching TRBD1. Germline loops: CDR1 SGHTA, CDR2 FQGNSA. The CDR3 spans 14 residues. V lost 5 bases and J lost 2; bases outside the gene matches: 2. The CDR3 region is CASSRTGGTYEQYF. The CDR3 DNA follows: TGTGCCAGCAGCCGGACAGGGGGCACCTACGAGCAGTACTTC.

V and J are TRBV2 and TRBJ2-1; TRBD2 matches 10 bases. Trimming removed 6 bases from V and 4 bases from J; junction bases left unmatched: 3. In germline, CDR1 is SNHLY, CDR2 FYNNEI. This CDR3 region has 14 residues. The CDR3 DNA reads TGTGCCAGCAGGGCGGGACTAGCGTACAATGAGCAGTTCTTC. Its translation is CASRAGLAYNEQFF.

This clone was picked up one time. The chain has TRBV30 and TRBJ2-3; TRBD2 matches 8 bases. The CDR3 has 12 residues. Trimming at V came to 4 bases and at J to 5 bases, leaving 2 bases not matched to a gene. CDR1 and CDR2 from the germline V gene are GTSNPN and SVGIG (reference sequence). The DNA for the CDR3 is TGTGCCTGGACCCGGGGGGGAGATACGCAGTATTTT. Translated, it gives CAWTRGGDTQYF.

This clone turned up a few times. The chain couples TRBV7-2 to TRBJ2-5; 9 nucleotides agree with TRBD1. The germline V gene has CDR1 SGHTA and CDR2 FQGNSA. The CDR3 consists of 15 residues. V shed 5 bases, J shed 5 bases, and the junction held 9 bases outside the gene matches. The CDR3 here is CASSPQQGARETQYF. CDR3 bases: TGTGCCAGCAGCCCGCAACAGGGGGCACGGGAGACCCAGTACTTC.